A single sample is the source of the 30 T cell receptor beta chains below, sequenced in a study of T cells of healthy individuals. TCRdb analysed the 5' RACE reads with MiXCR anew, one entry per CDR3 protein. The sample yields 38,000 or so distinct CDR3 sequences, approximately 4.5% seen once. All receptors come from a human donor in good health.

This clonotype was picked up many times. V is TRBV7-9 and J is TRBJ1-4; 9 bases align to TRBD1. Per the germline V gene, CDR1 is SEHNR and CDR2 is FQNEAQ (reference sequence). The trim removed 5 bases at V and 0 bases at J, leaving 7 bases unmatched. The CDR3 length is 17 residues. The CDR3 sequence: CASSETTGGPTNEKLFF. In nucleotides, the CDR3 is TGTGCCAGCAGCGAGACGACAGGGGGGCCAACTAATGAAAAACTGTTTTTT.

This clonotype was recorded at least ten times. The chain combines TRBV20-1 with TRBJ2-1, with TRBD2 identical over 12 bases. The ends lost 5 bases at V and 5 bases at J; junction bases unmatched: 10. Germline V gene lookup returns CDR1 DFQATT and CDR2 SNEGSKA (reference sequence). The CDR3 length is 16 residues. The CDR3, as DNA: TGCAGTGCTCGCCGGACTAGCGGGATAAGCAACAATGAGCAGTTCTTC. Its protein is CSARRTSGISNNEQFF.

Sample share makes this clonotype medium-sized (0.01 to 0.1%). This rearrangement joins TRBV10-3 to TRBJ2-1; D gene uncertain. Trimming took off 0 bases at V and 8 bases at J, with 20 bases between the two ends. Germline CDR1 ENHRY, CDR2 SYGVKD. The CDR3 is 17 amino acids. DNA for the CDR3: TGTGCCATCAGTGAGTCCCCTCCGGGCCCCGTAAGCGATGAGCAGTTCTTC. Its translation: CAISESPPGPVSDEQFF.

For this clonotype: It may be a read error: a sequence one base away is much more abundant. The missing conserved phenylalanine or tryptophan at the end of this CDR3 makes a read error likely. The chain uses TRBV20-1 and TRBJ2-5, with 11 nucleotides matching TRBD2. The CDR3 has 15 residues. CDR1 is DFQATT, CDR2 SNEGSKA, per germline (reference sequence). The V segment lost 3 bases and the J segment 3 bases; nucleotides outside the gene matches: 6. DNA of the CDR3: TGCAGTGCTAGCGGAGAGGGACTAGCGGAAGAGACCCAGTACTAC. Translation: CSASGEGLAEETQYY.

This clonotype appeared a few times. This sequence joins TRBV30 and TRBJ2-7; TRBD2 agrees at 11 bases. CDR3 length: 17 residues. V was pared by 3 bases and J by 3 bases, with 13 bases of the junction left unmatched. Germline V gives CDR1 GTSNPN, CDR2 SVGIG (reference sequence). The DNA for the CDR3 is TGTGCCTGGAGCACTACGAATCTGGGACTAGCGGACTACGAGCAGTACTTC. This encodes CAWSTTNLGLADYEQYF.

This clonotype was picked up many times. The CDR3 DNA is TGCGCCAGCAGCCGAGGACTAGCGCAGATAAGCACAGATACGCAGTATTTT. Protein: CASSRGLAQISTDTQYF. The chain is built from TRBV4-1 and TRBJ2-3; TRBD2 matches at 9 bases. The CDR3 consists of 17 residues. With 4 bases clipped from V and 0 bases from J, the junction kept 8 bases outside the gene matches. The germline V gene has CDR1 MGHRA and CDR2 YSYEKL.

The rearrangement joins TRBV4-1 to TRBJ2-7; D may be TRBD2 (6 bases). V was cut by 0 bases and J by 2 bases, with 11 bases left in between. This CDR3 comprises 15 residues. CDR1 and CDR2 (germline): MGHRA, YSYEKL. Written as DNA, the CDR3 is TGCGCCAGCAGCCAAGACGGAGCGGGCCCCTACGAGCAGTACTTC. It yields the protein CASSQDGAGPYEQYF.

The chain uses TRBV5-4 and TRBJ1-1; the D is unclear. The CDR3 length is 12 residues. Germline V gives CDR1 SGHNT, CDR2 YYREEE (reference sequence). V was clipped by 5 bases and J by 2 bases, with 7 bases between them. The CDR3 DNA reads as TGTGCCAGCAGGAACGGTAACACTGAAGCTTTCTTT. Residues: CASRNGNTEAFF.

The CDR3 loop is CASSYNRGGQGADTQYF. CDR3 sequence (DNA): TGTGCCAGCAGTTACAATCGGGGAGGACAGGGGGCAGATACGCAGTATTTT. The chain links TRBV6-5 to TRBJ2-3; 10 positions agree with TRBD1. With V trimmed by 2 bases and J by 4 bases, 9 bases remained unmatched. The CDR3 loop spans 17 amino acids. Per germline, CDR1 MNHEY and CDR2 SVGAGI.

This clonotype occurred many times. The V and J genes are TRBV19 and TRBJ2-1; the D call may be TRBD1 or TRBD2 (5 bases each). The CDR3 runs 15 residues. Germline CDR1 is LNHDA and CDR2 is SQIVND (reference sequence). V lost 3 bases and J lost 1, with 10 bases in between. CDR3 protein: CASSIKGESYNEQFF. DNA of the CDR3: TGTGCCAGTAGTATTAAAGGGGAGTCCTACAATGAGCAGTTCTTC.

The table lists this clonotype with many counts. This chain connects TRBV6-2 or TRBV6-3 to TRBJ1-5; perhaps TRBD1 as D (5 bases). Trimming shortened V by 6 bases and J by 2 bases, and 11 bases separated the two germline ends. Germline V gives CDR1 MNHEY, CDR2 SVGEGT. This CDR3 is 14 amino acids long. CDR3 protein: CASRSGLGNQPQHF. DNA for the CDR3: TGTGCCAGCAGGTCGGGGCTTGGCAATCAGCCCCAGCATTTT.

To note about this clonotype: Mismatch with germline at one junction end may stem from a read error. V gene TRBV11-2 combines with J gene TRBJ1-4; 11 positions agree with TRBD1. The V gene's germline CDR1 is SGHAT and CDR2 FQNNGV. This CDR3 region has 16 residues. This CDR3 is CASSLATGTGGEKLFF. CDR3 coding DNA: TGTGCCAGCAGTTTAGCTACCGGGACAGGGGGAGAAAAACTGTTTTTT.

The chain carries TRBV9 and TRBJ2-3; D gene uncertain. V lost 0 bases to trimming and J lost 2 bases, with 16 bases between them. Germline loops: CDR1 SGDLS, CDR2 YYNGEE. The CDR3 is 17 residues long. The DNA for the CDR3 is TGTGCCAGCAGCGTAGGTGGCTTCTATAAAAACACAGATACGCAGTATTTT. Translating it yields CASSVGGFYKNTDTQYF.

The sample holds a few counts of this clonotype. This chain connects TRBV12-3 or TRBV12-4 to TRBJ1-1; TRBD1 might be the D (6 bases). V lost 7 bases to trimming and J lost 1 base, with 10 bases between them. This CDR3 comprises 13 residues. CDR3 in DNA: TGTGCCAGCAAGGGAGGGGGGAACACTGAAGCTTTCTTT. Translation gives CASKGGGNTEAFF.

This clonotype was recorded a few times. This sequence joins TRBV7-8 and TRBJ2-2; a weak D match, TRBD2 (7 bases). The V gene's germline CDR1 is SGHVS and CDR2 FQNEAQ. V was shortened by 5 bases and J by 6 bases, with 22 bases between the two germline ends. The CDR3 covers 17 residues. The CDR3 sequence: CASSRRQGGGMAGELFF. The CDR3 nucleotides are TGTGCCAGCAGCCGTCGCCAGGGAGGGGGTATGGCCGGGGAGCTGTTTTTT.

Ten or more counts support this clonotype. The gene calls are TRBV10-3 and TRBJ2-1, with TRBD2 identical over 10 bases. Germline loops: CDR1 ENHRY, CDR2 SYGVKD. V lost 5 bases to trimming and J lost 4 bases; unmatched junction nucleotides: 5. The CDR3 totals 15 residues. CDR3 nucleotides: TGTGCCATCAGTAGTCTAGCGGGGGAGTACAATGAGCAGTTCTTC. Translation gives CAISSLAGEYNEQFF.

There are many counts of this clonotype. V and J are TRBV20-1 and TRBJ2-1; 7 bases fit TRBD2. The CDR3 spans 12 residues. Per germline, CDR1 DFQATT and CDR2 SNEGSKA (reference sequence). The CDR3 nucleotides are TGCAGCGGAGGGAGGGGTGAAAATGAGCAGTTCTTC. Amino acids: CSGGRGENEQFF.

This clonotype was picked up many times. J is TRBJ1-6 and V is TRBV11-2; D unclear. This CDR3 has 13 amino acids. Germline V gene lookup returns CDR1 SGHAT and CDR2 FQNNGV. The V end was cut by 2 bases, the J end by 11 bases, with 10 bases between. CDR3 loop: CASSLNLMAPLHF. CDR3 nucleotide sequence: TGTGCCAGCAGCTTAAACCTTATGGCACCCCTCCACTTT.

This clonotype was seen many times. This chain links TRBV3-1 with TRBJ1-2, with 8 bases lining up with TRBD1. V lost 4 bases and J lost 4; bases outside the gene matches: 14. The CDR3 is 17 residues long. In germline, CDR1 is LGHDT, CDR2 YNNKEL (reference sequence). CDR3 DNA sequence: TGTGCCAGCAGCCCGAGGACAGGGACGTACAACATCTATGGCTACACCTTC. It is translated as CASSPRTGTYNIYGYTF.

In its sample, this clonotype was seen a few times. The rearrangement uses TRBV7-9 and TRBJ2-1; D is unclear. Trimming pared 1 base from V and 6 bases from J, leaving 7 bases between. In germline, CDR1 is SEHNR, CDR2 FQNEAQ (reference sequence). The CDR3 runs 13 residues. CDR3 DNA: TGTGCCAGCAGCTTAGGGGTGAGCAATGAGCAGTTCTTC. Translation: CASSLGVSNEQFF.

The chain recombines TRBV2 with TRBJ1-2; tentative D call: TRBD1 (6 bases). V gave up 6 bases and J gave up 0 bases, with 11 bases separating them. From germline, CDR1 is SNHLY and CDR2 FYNNEI. The length of the CDR3 is 14 residues. Written as DNA, the CDR3 is TGTGCCAGCAGCAGGGGCCTAGCTAACTATGGCTACACCTTC. Translating it yields CASSRGLANYGYTF.

The rearrangement uses TRBV27 and TRBJ1-4, with TRBD1 identical over 7 bases. The V gene end was trimmed by 3 bases and the J gene end by 5 bases; junction bases not matched to a gene: 15. Looked up from germline, CDR1 is MNHEY and CDR2 is SMNVEV (reference sequence). The CDR3 covers 18 residues. The CDR3 protein is CASSLFRIGRDRNEKLFF. As DNA, the CDR3 is TGTGCCAGCAGTTTGTTTCGTATCGGACGGGACAGAAATGAAAAACTGTTTTTT. Using reference TRBV27 and TRBJ1-4 for the parts outside the CDR3, the full variable domain is EAQVTQNPRYLITVTGKKLTVTCSQNMNHEYMSWYRQDPGLGLRQIYYSMNVEVTDKGDVPEGYKVSRKEKRNFPLILESPSPNQTSLYFCASSLFRIGRDRNEKLFFGSGTQLSVL.

This clonotype showed up many times. The V call is TRBV18, the J call TRBJ2-3, with TRBD2 as a possible D gene (5 bases). Germline lookup yields CDR1 KGHSH and CDR2 LQKENI. The CDR3 length is 22 residues. Trimming pared 2 bases from V and 2 bases from J, leaving 32 bases between. In nucleotides, the CDR3 is TGTGCCAGCTCACCAACGAGGGTAAGAAGCACTGCGCAGCTTGTCTCCACAGATACGCAGTATTTT. Its protein is CASSPTRVRSTAQLVSTDTQYF.

The rearrangement links TRBV27 to TRBJ2-2; D remains unclear. Between the trimmed V and J ends, which lost 3 bases and 4 bases, there was a span of 3 bases. This CDR3 comprises 12 residues. Germline V gene data show CDR1 as MNHEY and CDR2 as SMNVEV (reference sequence). Here the CDR3 reads CASSFITGELFF. The CDR3 DNA follows: TGTGCCAGCAGTTTTATCACCGGGGAGCTGTTTTTT.

This clonotype has a handful of counts. The chain employs TRBV29-1 and TRBJ1-1, with D perhaps TRBD1 (6 bases). The CDR3 totals 12 residues. V was clipped by 6 bases and J by 2 bases, with 10 bases between them. Germline CDR1 and CDR2: SQVTM and ANQGSEA. The CDR3 reads CSVQGTNTEAFF. CDR3 bases: TGCAGCGTCCAGGGGACTAACACTGAAGCTTTCTTT.

This clonotype occurred many times. The genes are TRBV12-3 or TRBV12-4 and TRBJ1-3; D is undetermined. The CDR3 is 22 amino acids. V lost 2 bases and J 0 bases, leaving 29 bases between the germline ends. CDR3 DNA sequence: TGTGCCAGCAGTTTAAGACCCCGATTTGGCGTACGTCCTGCTAGCTCTGGAAACACCATATATTTT. Translating it yields CASSLRPRFGVRPASSGNTIYF.

This clonotype was detected ten times or more. V usage is TRBV2 and J usage is TRBJ2-2; 11 bases line up with TRBD2. J gave up 4 bases and V 6 bases, and 10 bases lay outside the gene matches. This CDR3 has 17 amino acids. CDR1 is SNHLY and CDR2 is FYNNEI in the germline V gene. The CDR3 sequence: CASSAGTSGWSTGELFF. Here the CDR3 DNA reads TGTGCCAGCAGCGCCGGGACTAGCGGTTGGTCCACCGGGGAGCTGTTTTTT.

On this clonotype itself: Just one base apart from a much larger clone, this may be a read error. CDR3 amino acids: CASRLLGHGNEQFF. The CDR3 DNA sequence: TGTGCCAGCAGGCTCCTAGGGCATGGGAATGAGCAGTTCTTC. The chain carries TRBV6-1 and TRBJ2-1; D uncertain. Germline V gene lookup returns CDR1 MNHNS and CDR2 SASEGT. This CDR3 spans 14 amino acids. V lost 6 bases and J lost 7, with 16 bases in between.

This clonotype was seen many times. The J gene is TRBJ1-2, the V gene TRBV6-1; tentatively, D is TRBD1 (5 bases). Germline V gives CDR1 MNHNS, CDR2 SASEGT. Between the trimmed V and J ends, which lost 4 bases and 2 bases, there was a span of 11 bases. This CDR3 is 14 amino acids long. CDR3 DNA: TGTGCCAGCAGTGTGGGGCAGAAAAACTATGGCTACACCTTC. It yields the protein CASSVGQKNYGYTF.

There are a few counts of this clonotype. The chain couples TRBV14 to TRBJ2-3; D is unresolved. Trimming removed 2 bases from V and 3 bases from J, with 6 bases in between. This CDR3 spans 13 amino acids. CDR1 is SGHDN and CDR2 is FVKESK in the germline V gene. This CDR3 reads CASSQFRTDTQYF. CDR3 in DNA: TGTGCCAGCAGCCAATTCAGAACAGATACGCAGTATTTT. Drawing the rest from reference TRBV14 and TRBJ2-3, the complete variable domain is EAGVTQFPSHSVIEKGQTVTLRCDPISGHDNLYWYRRVMGKEIKFLLHFVKESKQDESGMPNNRFLAERTGGTYSTLKVQPAELEDSGVYFCASSQFRTDTQYFGPGTRLTVL.